The 22 T cell receptor beta chains presented below share a single source sample, sequenced in a study of T cell repertoires in cytomegalovirus infection. These receptors have no identified antigens. TCRdb reprocessed the reads with MiXCR, giving one entry per CDR3 protein. The data contain around 770,000 distinct CDR3 sequences, approximately 32% of them singletons. Specimen: cultured CD8+ T cells from PBMCs, collected from culture after CMV antigen stimulation. Receptor source: a human donor in good health (CMV status not recorded). Some clones in this sample may be carry-over from other donors' samples.

This clonotype was seen more than once but under ten times. The J gene is TRBJ2-5, the V gene TRBV20-1; weak D call: TRBD1 (5 bases). Germline CDR1 DFQATT, CDR2 SNEGSKA (reference sequence). The CDR3 loop spans 13 amino acids. Trimming took off 1 base at V and 5 bases at J, with 11 bases between the two ends. CDR3: CSARGQLWETQYF. The CDR3 nucleotides are TGCAGTGCTAGAGGACAGTTATGGGAGACCCAGTACTTC.

This sequence joins TRBV5-4 and TRBJ2-5; weak D call: TRBD1 (6 bases). The V gene's germline CDR1 is SGHNT and CDR2 YYREEE (reference sequence). V was pared by 0 bases and J by 2 bases, with 8 bases between. The CDR3 loop spans 14 amino acids. The CDR3: CASSLGGPQETQYF. CDR3 DNA: TGTGCCAGCAGCTTGGGGGGGCCTCAAGAGACCCAGTACTTC.

The chain carries TRBV9 and TRBJ2-2; 9 bases map to TRBD1. After removal of 4 bases from V and 5 bases from J, the junction contained 9 bases not matched to a gene. Germline V CDR1 and CDR2: SGDLS, YYNGEE. The CDR3 totals 16 residues. Here the CDR3 reads CASSNEVGQGTGELFF. In nucleotides, the CDR3 is TGTGCCAGCAGCAACGAGGTAGGACAGGGGACCGGGGAGCTGTTTTTT. The full variable domain, completed using reference TRBV9 and TRBJ2-2, is DSGVTQTPKHLITATGQRVTLRCSPRSGDLSVYWYQQSLDQGLQFLIQYYNGEERAKGNILERFSAQQFPDLHSELNLSSLELGDSALYFCASSNEVGQGTGELFFGEGSRLTVL.

The chain has TRBV4-2 and TRBJ1-1; 10 bases map to TRBD1. V lost 0 bases and J lost 5; bases outside the gene matches: 3. This CDR3 has 15 residues. Per germline, CDR1 LGHNA and CDR2 YNFKEQ. CDR3 in amino acids: CASSQEVGQGTEAFF. DNA for the CDR3: TGTGCCAGCAGCCAAGAGGTGGGACAGGGGACTGAAGCTTTCTTT.

Comments on this clonotype: A much larger clone differs from this one at a single base, so this may be a read error. This sequence joins TRBV4-1 and TRBJ1-3; no clear D. There are 17 residues in the CDR3. The germline CDR1 and CDR2 sequences are MGHRA and YSYEKL. The CDR3 nucleotides read TGCACCAGCAGCCAAATGGGAGACTCCGCAAGAGGAAACACCATATATTTT. This sequence encodes CTSSQMGDSARGNTIYF.

V is TRBV27 and J is TRBJ1-1; D might be TRBD1 (6 bases). Per the germline V gene, CDR1 is MNHEY and CDR2 is SMNVEV (reference sequence). The CDR3 totals 13 residues. The V end lost 8 bases, the J end lost 2 bases, and 12 bases lay between the germline ends. CDR3 sequence reads: CASCRGENTEAFF. CDR3 bases: TGTGCCAGCTGCAGGGGCGAAAACACTGAAGCTTTCTTT.

The chain recombines TRBV7-6 with TRBJ2-3; possible D gene TRBD2, 6 bases. The CDR3 is 13 residues long. Trimming shortened V by 10 bases and J by 1 base, and 12 bases separated the two germline ends. The germline V gene encodes CDR1 SGHVS and CDR2 FNYEAQ. The CDR3 sequence is CATTGGGTDTQYF. The DNA of the CDR3 is TGTGCCACCACGGGCGGGGGCACAGATACGCAGTATTTT. The variable domain in full, with the rest retrieved from reference TRBV7-6 and TRBJ2-3, is GAGVSQSPRYKVTKRGQDVALRCDPISGHVSLYWYRQALGQGPEFLTYFNYEAQQDKSGLPNDRFSAERPEGSISTLTIQRTEQRDSAMYRCATTGGGTDTQYFGPGTRLTVL.

In its sample, this clonotype was seen a few times. The genes are TRBV6-1 and TRBJ1-5, with D possibly TRBD1 on 6 matching bases. The CDR3 runs to 15 residues. CDR1 MNHNS and CDR2 SASEGT come from the germline V gene. V lost 7 bases and J lost 2, with 15 bases in between. CDR3 amino acids: CASTLDPGGNQPQHF. CDR3 in DNA: TGTGCCAGCACCCTGGACCCAGGGGGCAATCAGCCCCAGCATTTT.

This clonotype was observed a handful of times. V and J are TRBV20-1 and TRBJ1-4, with 8 bases fitting TRBD1. V lost 3 bases, J lost 7 bases, and 7 bases stayed unmatched. CDR1 is DFQATT and CDR2 is SNEGSKA in the germline V gene (reference sequence). CDR3 length: 14 amino acids. The CDR3, as DNA: TGCAGTGCTAGTACGAACAGGGGGGGTGAAAAACTGTTTTTT. Its protein product is CSASTNRGGEKLFF.

The V and J genes are TRBV12-3 or TRBV12-4 and TRBJ2-4; 9 bases are shared with TRBD2. Trimming took 8 bases from V and 0 from J; bases not matched to a gene: 14. The CDR3 contains 18 residues. Here the CDR3 reads CASLISGGDSVAKNIQYF. The CDR3 region has the DNA TGTGCCAGCCTAATTAGCGGGGGAGATTCAGTAGCCAAAAACATTCAGTACTTC.

This clonotype was detected many times. The chain uses TRBV6-5 and TRBJ1-1, with D possibly matching TRBD1 (5 bases). The CDR3 has 15 residues. Trimming took off 0 bases at V and 1 base at J, with 9 bases between the two ends. CDR1 and CDR2 from the germline V gene are MNHEY and SVGAGI. The CDR3 coding sequence is TGTGCCAGCAGTTACTCTCCAGGGCCGAACACTGAAGCTTTCTTT. Translation: CASSYSPGPNTEAFF.

There are a few counts of this clonotype. J is TRBJ1-1 and V is TRBV6-2 or TRBV6-3; perhaps TRBD1 as D (5 bases). The V end lost 2 bases, the J end lost 5 bases, and 9 bases lay between the germline ends. This CDR3 has 13 amino acids. Per the germline V gene, CDR1 is MNHEY and CDR2 is SVGEGT. CDR3 sequence (DNA): TGTGCCAGCAGTTACCCCTACAGGACTGAAGCTTTCTTT. It translates to CASSYPYRTEAFF.

This clonotype was seen a few times. This rearrangement joins TRBV5-1 to TRBJ1-4; D may be TRBD1 (5 bases). V gave up 4 bases and J gave up 5 bases, with 15 bases separating them. The CDR3 runs 15 residues. Per the germline V gene, CDR1 is SGHRS and CDR2 is YFSETQ. For the CDR3, the DNA is TGCGCCAGCAGCACCCGGGACGGCCGGAATGAAAAACTGTTTTTT. Translation: CASSTRDGRNEKLFF.

The rearrangement links TRBV4-3 to TRBJ2-3; 9 bases match TRBD2. The CDR3 covers 16 residues. Per germline, CDR1 LGHNA and CDR2 YSLEER. The ends lost 3 bases at V and 5 bases at J; junction bases unmatched: 9. This chain's CDR3 is CASSQPERGEGDTQYF. The CDR3, as DNA: TGCGCCAGCAGCCAGCCCGAGCGGGGGGAGGGAGATACGCAGTATTTT.

The gene calls are TRBV27 and TRBJ2-5; TRBD1 aligns across 7 bases. V trimming: 5 bases; J trimming: 4 bases; junction bases outside the gene matches: 7. This CDR3 region has 14 residues. From germline, CDR1 is MNHEY and CDR2 SMNVEV (reference sequence). The CDR3 DNA reads TGTGCCAGCAGTCCGGGACAGTGGGGAGAGACCCAGTACTTC. It is translated as CASSPGQWGETQYF.

This clonotype was recorded at least ten times. The genes are TRBV6-1 and TRBJ2-7; the D is unclear. This CDR3 comprises 14 residues. V lost 4 bases and J 7 bases, leaving 17 bases between the germline ends. Germline V CDR1 and CDR2: MNHNS, SASEGT. This CDR3 is CASSVATDVGEQYF. The CDR3 DNA reads TGTGCCAGCAGTGTAGCTACGGACGTGGGTGAGCAGTACTTC.

The rearrangement links TRBV12-3 or TRBV12-4 to TRBJ2-5; TRBD2 matches 9 bases. The CDR3 consists of 16 residues. The J segment lost 4 bases and the V segment lost 4 bases, leaving 10 bases of the junction unmatched. The CDR3 loop is CASSYVGGGALETQYF. For the CDR3, the DNA is TGTGCCAGCAGTTATGTCGGCGGGGGGGCCTTAGAGACCCAGTACTTC.

This clonotype turned up a few times. The chain is built from TRBV4-3 and TRBJ2-1; 10 positions match TRBD1. Germline V gene lookup returns CDR1 LGHNA and CDR2 YSLEER. This CDR3 has 16 residues. V dropped 4 bases and J dropped 5; count of bases not matched to a gene: 8. CDR3 bases: TGCGCCAGCAGCCGAACCGGGACAGGGGCGCACAATGAGCAGTTCTTC. Translating gives CASSRTGTGAHNEQFF.

V gene TRBV6-6 combines with J gene TRBJ1-5, with TRBD1 as a possible D gene (5 bases). CDR3 length: 13 residues. Germline CDR1 MNHNY, CDR2 SVGAGI (reference sequence). V was clipped by 0 bases and J by 15 bases, with 15 bases between them. The CDR3 bases are TGTGCCAGCAGTTACTCCTTGGGGCTAGAATGGCATTTT. This codes for CASSYSLGLEWHF.

V is TRBV20-1 and J is TRBJ2-3; TRBD1 matches 8 bases. The germline gives CDR1 DFQATT, CDR2 SNEGSKA (reference sequence). The CDR3 covers 15 residues. The V gene end was trimmed by 5 bases and the J gene end by 1 base; junction bases not matched to a gene: 8. CDR3 region: CSAPQTGAGTDTQYF. CDR3 coding DNA: TGCAGTGCTCCCCAGACAGGGGCCGGCACAGATACGCAGTATTTT.

This clonotype was recorded at least ten times. V gene TRBV7-9 combines with J gene TRBJ2-3, with D possibly TRBD2 on 7 matching bases. Germline V CDR1 and CDR2: SEHNR, FQNEAQ (reference sequence). Trimming stripped 7 bases from V and 4 bases from J, with 21 bases between. CDR3 length: 16 amino acids. The CDR3: CASTLTYGGAPDTQYF. DNA of the CDR3: TGTGCCAGCACCCTCACGTATGGGGGGGCCCCAGATACGCAGTATTTT.

The rearrangement uses TRBV6-1 and TRBJ1-2, with TRBD1 as a possible D gene (5 bases). From germline, CDR1 is MNHNS and CDR2 SASEGT. The length of the CDR3 is 17 residues. Trimming removed 2 bases from V and 2 bases from J, with 18 bases in between. In DNA form, the CDR3 reads TGTGCCAGCAGTGAAAGGCCAGGGTGGTCAGGGAACTATGGCTACACCTTC. Translation: CASSERPGWSGNYGYTF.